The TCR beta chain described here comes from a study of T-cell memory formation after mild COVID-19. Study-wide results and limits: Pre-infection memory showed some responding clones, and this suggested that cross-reactive memory joined.

TCRdb analysed the 5' RACE reads with MiXCR anew, one entry per CDR3 protein. This sample yields roughly 350,000 distinct CDR3 sequences, of which approximately 14% are seen a single time; about 24% belongs to the top ten. This clonotype has more than one count but fewer than ten. Antigen specificity is unknown. This CDR3 spans 17 amino acids. Per the germline V gene, CDR1 is MNHNS and CDR2 is SASEGT. V was trimmed by 4 bases and J by 6 bases, leaving 25 bases between them. This TCR came from a man between 18 and 29 years old who had mild COVID-19 (a few samples of this study predate the infection). Cell type and time point are not known. This chain links TRBV6-1 with TRBJ2-7; D is possibly TRBD2 (7 bases). Input material: PBMCs or a T cell subset sorted from them (not recorded which). DNA for the CDR3: TGTGCCAGCAGTGTGGGATCCGAGGGGGGGGCCCTATTCGAGCAGTACGTC. Residues: CASSVGSEGGALFEQYV.